The sequence of this TCR beta chain was determined in a study of OX40 agonist ivuxolimab in advanced cancers. Sequencing was performed with immunoSEQ multiplex PCR; in TCRdb, only in-frame clones are kept and a portion is missing. The table lists about 73,000 clones, 75% to 95% of them singletons. Per the germline V gene, CDR1 is MNHEY and CDR2 is SVGAGI. V lost 6 bases and J 2 bases, leaving 10 bases between the germline ends. This CDR3 comprises 13 residues. Sequenced material: CD4+ or CD8+ T cells sorted from blood, taken in a trial of the OX40 agonist ivuxolimab. This TCR was sampled from an adult with an advanced solid tumor such as melanoma, head and neck, liver or kidney cancer. J is TRBJ1-2 and V is TRBV6-5; D not certain. The CDR3 here is CASSQSGNYGYTF. The CDR3 coding sequence is TGTGCCAGCAGCCAGTCGGGGAACTATGGCTACACCTTC.